This T cell receptor beta chain originates from a study of early T cells in non-severe SARS-CoV-2 infection. Study-wide context: Chains stayed unpaired after sequencing of bulk RNA from unsorted whole blood. Study-level findings and limits: Anti-spike CD8 specificities were favored by VDJdb matching, whose results missed private and CD4 specificities.

Molecules of cDNA were individually given unique molecular identifiers that were attached to them. TCRdb fed the 5' RACE reads into MiXCR, producing one record per CDR3 protein. The table has 60,000 to 80,000 distinct CDR3 sequences, more than 9% seen once. V was trimmed by 5 bases and J by 2 bases, leaving 15 bases between them. The CDR3 loop spans 15 amino acids. As regards this clonotype: Its matching antigen is unknown.

This receptor was taken from an adult who was a healthcare worker with PCR-confirmed SARS-CoV-2 infection or an uninfected control (not recorded which). The sample was whole blood. The chain joins TRBV12-3 or TRBV12-4 to TRBJ2-5; D perhaps matches TRBD2 (7 bases). The CDR3 spells CASSAEGGGQETQYF. The CDR3 DNA reads as TGTGCCAGCAGTGCGGAGGGGGGAGGGCAAGAGACCCAGTACTTC.